The 5 T cell receptor beta chains reported below all come from one sample, sequenced in a study of OX40 agonist ivuxolimab in advanced cancers. Sequencing was performed with immunoSEQ multiplex PCR; in TCRdb, only in-frame clones are kept and a portion is missing. Of fewer than 30,000 clones detected, 90% to 95% appear once; the ten largest clones hold almost 9.5%. The starting material was CD4+ or CD8+ T cells sorted from blood, obtained in a trial of the OX40 agonist ivuxolimab. Receptor source: an adult with an advanced solid tumor such as melanoma, head and neck, liver or kidney cancer.

The J gene is TRBJ2-7, the V gene TRBV7-8; a weak D match, TRBD1 (6 bases). Trimming pared 4 bases from V and 3 bases from J, leaving 16 bases between. In germline, CDR1 is SGHVS, CDR2 FQNEAQ. This CDR3 spans 15 amino acids. DNA for the CDR3: TGTGCCAGCAGCTCTTCCTGGGGGCCGGTCTACGAGCAGTACTTC. Amino acids: CASSSSWGPVYEQYF.

The chain has TRBV18 and TRBJ2-7; 10 bases agree with TRBD1. The length of the CDR3 is 16 residues. With 2 bases clipped from V and 0 bases from J, the junction kept 4 bases outside the gene matches. CDR1 is KGHSH, CDR2 LQKENI, per germline. In DNA form, the CDR3 reads TGTGCCAGCTCACCAAAGGGACAGGGGAGCTCCTACGAGCAGTACTTC. It codes for CASSPKGQGSSYEQYF. Looking up the rest from reference TRBV18 and TRBJ2-7 gives the full variable domain: NAGVMQNPRHLVRRRGQEARLRCSPMKGHSHVYWYRQLPEEGLKFMVYLQKENIIDESGMPKERFSAEFPKEGPSILRIQQVVRGDSAAYFCASSPKGQGSSYEQYFGPGTRLTVT.

This chain connects TRBV4-3 to TRBJ2-3, with unresolved D. The V and J ends lost 1 base and 0 bases respectively, with 8 bases between them. CDR1 and CDR2 from the germline V gene are LGHNA and YSLEER. CDR3 length equals 15 residues. The CDR3 region has the DNA TGCGCCAGCAGCCAAGCCTGGGATAGCACAGATACGCAGTATTTT. This sequence encodes CASSQAWDSTDTQYF.

The chain is built from TRBV9 and TRBJ2-7, with D unclear. The germline gives CDR1 SGDLS, CDR2 YYNGEE. V shed 0 bases and J shed 5 bases, with 12 bases lying between them. The CDR3 consists of 14 residues. The CDR3 spells CASSVGGGSNEQYF. CDR3 nucleotide sequence: TGTGCCAGCAGCGTAGGCGGCGGCTCAAACGAGCAGTACTTC.

The chain employs TRBV11-2 and TRBJ2-1; unclear D gene. CDR3 size: 11 residues. The V and J ends lost 6 bases and 6 bases respectively, with 6 bases between them. Germline V gene lookup returns CDR1 SGHAT and CDR2 FQNNGV. CDR3 sequence: CASSLSNEQFF. Here the CDR3 DNA reads TGTGCCAGCAGTTTAAGCAATGAGCAGTTCTTC.